These 2 T cell receptor beta chains came from one sample sequenced in a study of T cells in Graves' hyperthyroidism and ophthalmopathy. The investigators amplified TCR beta CDR3 regions from RNA transcripts. The TCR CDR3 was amplified in a first-round RT-PCR using the HTBI primer set. TCRdb independently ran MiXCR on the multiplex PCR reads; one entry per CDR3 protein. Of around 250,000 distinct CDR3 sequences in the sample, more than 14% are singletons; the top ten hold roughly 14%. Sequencing was carried out using blood. These receptors were collected from a woman between 40 and 55 years old with Graves' hyperthyroidism that later progressed to Graves' ophthalmopathy.

Details on this clonotype: Possible read error: a much larger clone is one base away. The chain is built from TRBV9 and TRBJ1-2; D gene ambiguous. This CDR3 spans 13 amino acids. Germline V lookup: CDR1 SGDLS, CDR2 YYNGEE. V lost 4 bases and J 6 bases, leaving 13 bases between the germline ends. For the CDR3, the DNA is TGTGCCAGCAGCCCCAGTGGAGCCCATGGCTACACCTTC. This encodes CASSPSGAHGYTF. Filled out from reference TRBV9 and TRBJ1-2, the complete variable domain reads DSGVTQTPKHLITATGQRVTLRCSPRSGDLSVYWYQQSLDQGLQFLIQYYNGEERAKGNILERFSAQQFPDLHSELNLSSLELGDSALYFCASSPSGAHGYTFGSGTRLTVV.

This clonotype has only a few counts. V gene TRBV20-1 combines with J gene TRBJ1-5; 7 bases fit TRBD1. The J segment lost 2 bases and the V segment lost 5 bases, leaving 3 bases of the junction unmatched. The V gene's germline CDR1 is DFQATT and CDR2 SNEGSKA (reference sequence). The CDR3 spans 13 residues. The CDR3: CSAADRGNQPQHF. The DNA for the CDR3 is TGCAGTGCTGCTGACAGGGGCAATCAGCCCCAGCATTTT.